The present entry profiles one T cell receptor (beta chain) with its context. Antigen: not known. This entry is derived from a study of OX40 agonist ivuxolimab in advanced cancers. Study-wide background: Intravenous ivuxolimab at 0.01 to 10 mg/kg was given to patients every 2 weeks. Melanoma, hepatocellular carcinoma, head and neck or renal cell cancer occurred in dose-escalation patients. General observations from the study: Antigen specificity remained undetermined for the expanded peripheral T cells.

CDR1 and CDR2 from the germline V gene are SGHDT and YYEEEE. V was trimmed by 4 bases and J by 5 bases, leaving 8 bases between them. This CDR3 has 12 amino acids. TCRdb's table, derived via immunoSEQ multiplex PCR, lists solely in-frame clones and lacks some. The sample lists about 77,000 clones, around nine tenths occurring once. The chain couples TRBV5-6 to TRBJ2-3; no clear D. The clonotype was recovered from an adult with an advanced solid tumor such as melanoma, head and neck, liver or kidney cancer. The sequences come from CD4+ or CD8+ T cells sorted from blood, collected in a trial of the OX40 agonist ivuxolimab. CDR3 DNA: TGTGCCAGCAGCCCGACCGGAGATACGCAGTATTTT. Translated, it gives CASSPTGDTQYF.